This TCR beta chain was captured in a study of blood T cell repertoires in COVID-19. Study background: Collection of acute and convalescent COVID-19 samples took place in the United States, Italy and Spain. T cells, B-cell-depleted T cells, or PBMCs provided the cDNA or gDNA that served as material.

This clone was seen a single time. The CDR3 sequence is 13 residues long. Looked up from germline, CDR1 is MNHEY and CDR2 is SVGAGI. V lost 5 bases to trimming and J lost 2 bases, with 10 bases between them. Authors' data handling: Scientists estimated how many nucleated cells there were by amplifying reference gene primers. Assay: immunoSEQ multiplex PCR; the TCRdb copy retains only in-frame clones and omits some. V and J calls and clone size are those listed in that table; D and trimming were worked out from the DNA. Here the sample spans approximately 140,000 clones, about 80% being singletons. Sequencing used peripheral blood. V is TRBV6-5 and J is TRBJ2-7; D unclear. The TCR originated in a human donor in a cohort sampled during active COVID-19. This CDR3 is CASSRTRTYEQYF. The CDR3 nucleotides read TGTGCCAGCAGTCGTACCAGAACCTACGAGCAGTACTTC.